The present T cell receptor beta chain was sequenced within a study of a mutant IDH1 vaccine in newly diagnosed glioma (dated by TCRdb to the early 2020s). About the full investigation: Eight vaccinations were administered to patients in weeks 1, 3, 5, 7, 11, 15, 19 and 23, corresponding to visits V03 through V10. Vaccination began 4-6 weeks after radiotherapy alone, or alongside temozolomide cycles in the chemotherapy-containing groups. Before enrollment, most patients had been given radiochemotherapy with temozolomide as standard therapy, while the rest had received either radiotherapy alone or temozolomide alone. For exploratory analyses, about 25 treated patients had longitudinal TCRB deep sequencing done wherever samples were available. Peripheral blood was collected at six visits: V03 (baseline), V05, V07, V10, V12 and V13. Of the roughly 34 treated patients, 62.5% were male and 37.5% were female, and the mean age was roughly 40 years. What the authors observed across the whole study: The authors stated that sample limitations prevented analyses of patient blood samples from being reproduced. Immune responses induced by the vaccine were seen in more than 85% of patients across multiple MHC alleles. PBMC samples for TCRB deep sequencing were selected based on availability. Pseudoprogression seemed to be unrelated to changes in the top peripheral T cell clonotypes found by TCRB sequencing.

Trimming takes 6 bases off V and 11 bases off J; junction bases not matched to a gene: 8. CDR1 and CDR2 are read off the germline V gene (reference sequence) as LNHDA and SQIVND. Counted from cysteine to phenylalanine, this CDR3 has 12 amino acids. The retained sequence is limited to the CDR3, 36 bases, with the frame set at the first base. Comment on this clone: Its antigen target is currently unknown. No base quality values were provided; no much bigger clone lies one nucleotide off.

What this sample's time point label stands for: week 23, last vaccination. A 20-mer mutant IDH1 peptide at 300 micrograms in Montanide made up each vaccine dose, which was injected subcutaneously together with topical imiquimod. Newly diagnosed WHO grade 3 or 4 IDH1-mutant astrocytomas showing loss of nuclear ATRX were present in the donors. The samples were drawn from NOA16, a multicentre, single-arm, open-label phase I trial in Germany that tested a mutant IDH1 peptide vaccine in humans for the first time. Genomic DNA for TCRB sequencing was extracted from EDTA blood using the DNeasy Blood and Tissue Kit. The library was generated by the immunoSEQ multiplex PCR assay. The hsTCRB Kit was used according to the manufacturer's protocol to amplify rearranged TCR beta chain sequences. Sequencing of TCRB libraries was carried out on an Illumina MiSeq. As for the authors' bioinformatics: The kit vendor's proprietary platform handled demultiplexing, trimming and gene mapping. TCRdb took over this immuneACCESS table, retaining in-frame rearrangements with V and J assigned. Such tables are incomplete; in checked studies, under half of the missing clones stem from an unresolved V gene, and the remainder is unexplained. V and J calls plus clone size are reproduced from that table; the DNA served to infer D and trimming. Counted in this sample were about 43,000 clones; 70% to 85% of them appeared once. 2% to 3% of the sample is in the top ten clones.

The chain was built from TRBV19 and TRBJ1-1; 8 central nucleotides agree with TRBD1. The sample was PBMCs, taken from a glioma patient whose treatment included an IDH1 peptide vaccine. The receptor was derived from a young woman with glioma. Some clones in this sample may be carry-over from other donors' samples. The nucleotide sequence is given as TGTGCCAGTAGGCCTACAGGGGGTGACGCTTTCTTT. This sequence encodes CASRPTGGDAFF. Reference TRBV19 and TRBJ1-1 genes cover what lies past the CDR3, so the full variable domain is DGGITQSPKYLFRKEGQNVTLSCEQNLNHDAMYWYRQDPGQGLRLIYYSQIVNDFQKGDIAEGYSVSREKKESFPLTVTSAQKNPTAFYLCASRPTGGDAFFGQGTRLTVV.